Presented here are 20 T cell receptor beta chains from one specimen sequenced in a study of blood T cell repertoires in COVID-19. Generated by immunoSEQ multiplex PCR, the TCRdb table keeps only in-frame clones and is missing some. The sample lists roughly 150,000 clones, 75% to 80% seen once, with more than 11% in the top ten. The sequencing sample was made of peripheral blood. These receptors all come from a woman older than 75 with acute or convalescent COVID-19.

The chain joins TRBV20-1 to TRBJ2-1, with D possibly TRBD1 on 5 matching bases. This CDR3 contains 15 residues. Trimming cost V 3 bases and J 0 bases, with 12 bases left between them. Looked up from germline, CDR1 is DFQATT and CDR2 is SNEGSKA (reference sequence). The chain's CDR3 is CSASYQGSSYNEQFF. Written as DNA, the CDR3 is TGCAGTGCTAGTTATCAGGGTAGCTCCTACAATGAGCAGTTCTTC.

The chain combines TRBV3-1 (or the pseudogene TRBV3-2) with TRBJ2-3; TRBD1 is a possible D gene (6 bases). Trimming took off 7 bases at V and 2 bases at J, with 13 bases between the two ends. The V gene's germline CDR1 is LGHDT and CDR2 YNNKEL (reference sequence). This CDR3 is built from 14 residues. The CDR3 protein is CASNQGRYTDTQYF. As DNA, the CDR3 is TGTGCCAGCAACCAGGGGCGGTACACAGATACGCAGTATTTT.

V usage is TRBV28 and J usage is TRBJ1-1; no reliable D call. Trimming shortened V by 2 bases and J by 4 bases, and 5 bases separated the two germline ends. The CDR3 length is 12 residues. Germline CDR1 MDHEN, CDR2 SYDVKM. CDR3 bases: TGTGCCAGCAGTTTACCGGGCACTGAAGCTTTCTTT. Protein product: CASSLPGTEAFF.

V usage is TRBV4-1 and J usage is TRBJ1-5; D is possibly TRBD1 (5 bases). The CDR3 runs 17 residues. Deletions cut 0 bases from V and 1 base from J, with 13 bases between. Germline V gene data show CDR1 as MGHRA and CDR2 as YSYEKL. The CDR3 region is CASSQEGMGGSNQPQHF. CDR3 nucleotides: TGCGCCAGCAGCCAAGAGGGGATGGGGGGGAGCAATCAGCCCCAGCATTTT.

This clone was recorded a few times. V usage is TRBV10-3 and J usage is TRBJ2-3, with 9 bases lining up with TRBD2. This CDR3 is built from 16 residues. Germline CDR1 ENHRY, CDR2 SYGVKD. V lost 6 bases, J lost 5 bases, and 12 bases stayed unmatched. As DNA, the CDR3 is TGTGCCATCAGCCAAAGTCAAGCGGGAGGTAGAGATACGCAGTATTTT. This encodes CAISQSQAGGRDTQYF.

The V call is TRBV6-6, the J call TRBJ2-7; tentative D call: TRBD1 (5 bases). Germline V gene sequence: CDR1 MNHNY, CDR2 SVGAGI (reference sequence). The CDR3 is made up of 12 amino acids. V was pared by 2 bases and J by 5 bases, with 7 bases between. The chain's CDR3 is CASSYRGDEQYF. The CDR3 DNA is TGTGCCAGCAGTTACAGGGGTGACGAGCAGTACTTC.

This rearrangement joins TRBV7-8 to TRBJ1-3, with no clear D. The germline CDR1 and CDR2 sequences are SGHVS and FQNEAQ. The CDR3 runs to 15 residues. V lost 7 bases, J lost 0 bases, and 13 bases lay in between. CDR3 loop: CASNREGVSGNTIYF. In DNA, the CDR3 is TGTGCCAGCAATCGGGAGGGTGTCTCTGGAAACACCATATATTTT.

DNA of the CDR3: TGTGCCAGCAGCTCCAGGGGTAGGGGGCTCACCGGGGAGCTGTTTTTT. Encoded protein: CASSSRGRGLTGELFF. The chain carries TRBV5-4 and TRBJ2-2; TRBD1 agrees at 7 bases. The V and J ends lost 3 bases and 4 bases, in that order; junction bases with no gene match: 9. The CDR3 consists of 16 residues. CDR1 is SGHNT and CDR2 is YYREEE in the germline V gene (reference sequence).

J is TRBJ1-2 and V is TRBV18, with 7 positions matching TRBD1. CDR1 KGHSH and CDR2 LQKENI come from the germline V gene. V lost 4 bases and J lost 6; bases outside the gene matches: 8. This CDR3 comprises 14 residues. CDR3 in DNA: TGTGCCAGCTCACTCGGACAGGTGTTAAATGGCTACACCTTC. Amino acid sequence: CASSLGQVLNGYTF.

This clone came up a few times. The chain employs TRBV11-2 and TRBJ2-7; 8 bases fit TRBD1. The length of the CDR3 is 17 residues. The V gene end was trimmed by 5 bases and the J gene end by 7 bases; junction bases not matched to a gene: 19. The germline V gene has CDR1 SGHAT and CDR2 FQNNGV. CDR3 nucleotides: TGTGCCAGCAGCACACACGTACAGGGGGAGCCGTCGCGTGAGCAGTACTTC. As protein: CASSTHVQGEPSREQYF.

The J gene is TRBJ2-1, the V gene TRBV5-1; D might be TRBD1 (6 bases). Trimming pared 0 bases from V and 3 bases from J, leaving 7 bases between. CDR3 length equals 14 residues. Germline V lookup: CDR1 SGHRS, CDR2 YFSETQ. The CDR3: CASSLETGYNEQFF. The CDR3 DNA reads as TGCGCCAGCAGCTTGGAGACAGGCTACAATGAGCAGTTCTTC.

The chain's CDR3 is CASSLGTSGRETQYF. In nucleotides, the CDR3 is TGTGCCAGCAGTTTAGGGACTAGCGGGAGAGAGACCCAGTACTTC. V usage is TRBV27 and J usage is TRBJ2-5, with 14 positions matching TRBD2. The CDR3 contains 15 residues. Trimming took 2 bases from V and 4 from J; bases not matched to a gene: 0. Germline-derived CDR1 and CDR2 are MNHEY and SMNVEV (reference sequence).

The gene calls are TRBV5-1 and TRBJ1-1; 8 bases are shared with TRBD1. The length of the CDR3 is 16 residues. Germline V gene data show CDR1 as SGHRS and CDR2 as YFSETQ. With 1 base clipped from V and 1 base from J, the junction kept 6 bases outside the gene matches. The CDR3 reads CASSLWGTGTNTEAFF. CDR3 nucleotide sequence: TGCGCCAGCAGCTTGTGGGGGACAGGAACGAACACTGAAGCTTTCTTT. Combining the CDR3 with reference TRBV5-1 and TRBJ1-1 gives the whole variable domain KAGVTQTPRYLIKTRGQQVTLSCSPISGHRSVSWYQQTPGQGLQFLFEYFSETQRNKGNFPGRFSGRQFSNSRSEMNVSTLELGDSALYLCASSLWGTGTNTEAFFGQGTRLTVV.

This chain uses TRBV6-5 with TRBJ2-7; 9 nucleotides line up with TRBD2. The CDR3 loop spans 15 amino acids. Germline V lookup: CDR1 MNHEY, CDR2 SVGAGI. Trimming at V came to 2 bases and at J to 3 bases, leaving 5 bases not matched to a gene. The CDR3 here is CASSYTSGFNYEQYF. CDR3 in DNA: TGTGCCAGCAGTTACACTAGCGGGTTCAACTACGAGCAGTACTTC.

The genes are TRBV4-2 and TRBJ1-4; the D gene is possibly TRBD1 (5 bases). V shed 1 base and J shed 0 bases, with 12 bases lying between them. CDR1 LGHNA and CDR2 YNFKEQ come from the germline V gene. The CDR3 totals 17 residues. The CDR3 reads CASSQARTPATNEKLFF. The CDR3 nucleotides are TGTGCCAGCAGCCAAGCGAGGACACCTGCAACTAATGAAAAACTGTTTTTT.

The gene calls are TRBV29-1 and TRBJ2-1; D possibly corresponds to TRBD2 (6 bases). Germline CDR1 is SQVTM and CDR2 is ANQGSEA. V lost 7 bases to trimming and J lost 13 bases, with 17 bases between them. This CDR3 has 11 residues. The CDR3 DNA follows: TGCAGCGCCTGGGAGGTAATGCTCCAGTTCTTC. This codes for CSAWEVMLQFF.

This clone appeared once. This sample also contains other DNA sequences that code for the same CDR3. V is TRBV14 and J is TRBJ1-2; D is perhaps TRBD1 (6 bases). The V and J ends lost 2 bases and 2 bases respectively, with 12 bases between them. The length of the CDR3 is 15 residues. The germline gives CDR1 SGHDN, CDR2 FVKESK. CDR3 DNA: TGTGCCAGCAGCCAACAACAGGGAGGGAACTATGGCTACACCTTC. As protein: CASSQQQGGNYGYTF.

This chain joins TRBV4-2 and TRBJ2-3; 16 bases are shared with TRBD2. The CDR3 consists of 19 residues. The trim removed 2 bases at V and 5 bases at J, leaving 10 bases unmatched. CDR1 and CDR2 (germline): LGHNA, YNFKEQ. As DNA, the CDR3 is TGTGCCAGCAGCCAACTGGGACTAGCGGGGGGGCCGATTAAAGATACGCAGTATTTT. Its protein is CASSQLGLAGGPIKDTQYF.

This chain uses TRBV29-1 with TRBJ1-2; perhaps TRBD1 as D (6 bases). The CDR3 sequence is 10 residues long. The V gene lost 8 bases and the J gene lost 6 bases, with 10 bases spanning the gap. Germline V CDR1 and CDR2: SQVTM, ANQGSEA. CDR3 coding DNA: TGCAGCTTCTACAGGGATGGCTACACCTTC. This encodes CSFYRDGYTF. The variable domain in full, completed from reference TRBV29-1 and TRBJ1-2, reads SAVISQKPSRDICQRGTSLTIQCQVDSQVTMMFWYRQQPGQSLTLIATANQGSEATYESGFVIDKFPISRPNLTFSTLTVSNMSPEDSSIYLCSFYRDGYTFGSGTRLTVV.

CDR3 residues: CASNQGGGYQETQYF. The CDR3 bases are TGTGCCAGCAACCAGGGCGGGGGGTACCAAGAGACCCAGTACTTC. V is TRBV5-4 and J is TRBJ2-5, with 8 bases aligning to TRBD2. CDR3 length: 15 amino acids. J was trimmed by 0 bases and V by 6 bases; bases with no gene match: 7. Germline CDR1 is SGHNT and CDR2 is YYREEE (reference sequence).